The T cell receptor (beta chain) under discussion was sequenced for a study of blood T cell repertoires in COVID-19. Profiling relied on immunoSEQ multiplex PCR, and the TCRdb table lists in-frame clones only, not all of them. The data show around 150,000 clones, about 80% seen once. The clonotype originates from a woman of 80 years or more with acute or convalescent COVID-19. Input material: peripheral blood.

The CDR3 DNA sequence: TGTGCCACCAGCCGCCGGAGAGACGACTACAATGAGCAGTTCTTC. Translation gives CATSRRRDDYNEQFF. V and J are TRBV15 and TRBJ2-1; D is undetermined. Germline CDR1 LNHNV, CDR2 YYDKDF (reference sequence). This CDR3 spans 15 amino acids. V gave up 5 bases and J gave up 3 bases, with 14 bases separating them.